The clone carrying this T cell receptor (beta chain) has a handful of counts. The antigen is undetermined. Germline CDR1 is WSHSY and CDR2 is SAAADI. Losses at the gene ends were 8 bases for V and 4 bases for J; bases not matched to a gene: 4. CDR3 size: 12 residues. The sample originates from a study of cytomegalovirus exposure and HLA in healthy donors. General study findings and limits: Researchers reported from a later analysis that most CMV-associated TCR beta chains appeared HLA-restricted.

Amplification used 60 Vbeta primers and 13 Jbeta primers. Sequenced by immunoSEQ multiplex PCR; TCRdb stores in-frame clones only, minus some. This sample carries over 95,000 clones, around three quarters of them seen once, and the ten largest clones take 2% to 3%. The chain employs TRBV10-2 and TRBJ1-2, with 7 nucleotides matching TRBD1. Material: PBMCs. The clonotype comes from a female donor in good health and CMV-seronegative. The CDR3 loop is CASARDSYGYTF. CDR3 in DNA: TGCGCCAGCGCGCGGGACAGCTATGGCTACACCTTC.